This T cell receptor beta chain came from a study of blood T cells in healthy people across ages. At the level of the study: Per two T cells, about one barcoded beta molecule was captured through template switching.

Each sample yielded at least 6 million isolated PBMCs. Sample-barcoded 5' priming and a J-beta primer mix drove a second PCR of about 6 to 12 cycles. TCRdb passed the 5' RACE reads through MiXCR, listing each CDR3 protein once. The sample holds roughly 700,000 distinct CDR3 sequences; approximately 50% are singletons and the top ten take roughly 30%. V dropped 4 bases and J dropped 0; count of bases not matched to a gene: 3. CDR1 and CDR2 from the germline V gene are SGHRS and YFSETQ. The CDR3 sequence is 14 residues long. The sequence derives from a woman aged 60-70 years in good health. Input material: blood. The V call is TRBV5-1, the J call TRBJ1-1, with TRBD1 identical over 7 bases. The CDR3 reads CASSGDRMNTEAFF. The CDR3 bases are TGCGCCAGCAGCGGGGACAGAATGAACACTGAAGCTTTCTTT. Full variable domain (rest looked up from reference TRBV5-1 and TRBJ1-1): KAGVTQTPRYLIKTRGQQVTLSCSPISGHRSVSWYQQTPGQGLQFLFEYFSETQRNKGNFPGRFSGRQFSNSRSEMNVSTLELGDSALYLCASSGDRMNTEAFFGQGTRLTVV.